The 18 T cell receptor beta chains below come from one sample, sequenced in a study of OX40 agonist ivuxolimab in advanced cancers. Sequenced by immunoSEQ multiplex PCR; TCRdb stores in-frame clones only, minus some. This sample yields some 69,000 clones, of which about 93% are seen a single time; around 0.5% belongs to the top ten. The sequencing here drew on CD4+ or CD8+ T cells sorted from blood, taken in a trial of the OX40 agonist ivuxolimab. Source of these receptors: an adult with an advanced solid tumor such as melanoma, head and neck, liver or kidney cancer.

V and J are TRBV6-1 and TRBJ1-1, with unresolved D. CDR1 is MNHNS and CDR2 is SASEGT in the germline V gene. V was cut by 6 bases and J by 0 bases, with 8 bases left in between. This CDR3 is 13 amino acids long. In nucleotides, the CDR3 is TGTGCCAGCAGACAGCATCTGAACACTGAAGCTTTCTTT. This gives the protein CASRQHLNTEAFF.

The gene calls are TRBV6-5 and TRBJ2-7; 8 bases map to TRBD2. Unmatched junction bases numbered 7, after V lost 6 bases and J lost 6 bases. The CDR3 consists of 13 residues. Germline CDR1 is MNHEY and CDR2 is SVGAGI. CDR3 bases: TGTGCCAGCAGGCCGGGACTAGGAGGCGAGCAGTACTTC. Translated, it gives CASRPGLGGEQYF.

The rearrangement links TRBV5-3 to TRBJ2-7; TRBD2 matches at 7 bases. TRBV5-3 is identified as an open reading frame with a role that is uncertain. The CDR3 extends over 16 amino acids. Trimming at V came to 0 bases and at J to 3 bases, leaving 9 bases not matched to a gene. The CDR3 reads CARSLVLAERHYEQYF. CDR3 in DNA: TGTGCCAGAAGCTTGGTGCTAGCGGAGAGACACTACGAGCAGTACTTC.

This chain uses TRBV28 with TRBJ2-7, with a possible D match to TRBD2 (6 bases). V was cut by 5 bases and J by 5 bases, with 19 bases left in between. CDR3 length: 15 amino acids. From germline, CDR1 is MDHEN and CDR2 SYDVKM. CDR3 residues: CASSPQGTGANEQYF. CDR3 in DNA: TGTGCCAGCAGTCCCCAAGGGACGGGAGCCAACGAGCAGTACTTC.

V gene TRBV7-2 combines with J gene TRBJ2-4; no clear D gene. The germline V and J ends were trimmed by 5 bases and 5 bases, with 7 bases remaining between them. Germline CDR1 is SGHTA and CDR2 is FQGNSA. The CDR3 totals 12 residues. CDR3 DNA: TGTGCCAGCAGCCTCACACAAAACATTCAGTACTTC. Encoded protein: CASSLTQNIQYF. The full variable domain, with the rest looked up from reference TRBV7-2 and TRBJ2-4, is GAGVSQSPSNKVTEKGKDVELRCDPISGHTALYWYRQSLGQGLEFLIYFQGNSAPDKSGLPSDRFSAERTGGSVSTLTIQRTQQEDSAVYLCASSLTQNIQYFGAGTRLSVL.

This chain joins TRBV7-2 and TRBJ2-1; D assignment may be TRBD1 or TRBD2 (5 bases each). V was trimmed by 5 bases and J by 5 bases, leaving 16 bases between them. This CDR3 comprises 15 residues. CDR1 and CDR2 from the germline V gene are SGHTA and FQGNSA. For the CDR3, the DNA is TGTGCCAGCAGCCTATGGGGACGAAATAACAATGAGCAGTTCTTC. This codes for CASSLWGRNNNEQFF.

In its sample, this clone was seen once. V and J are TRBV30 and TRBJ1-5, with TRBD1 matching over 10 bases. This CDR3 has 16 amino acids. Germline trimming cut 0 bases from V and 1 base from J; bases unmatched to any gene: 3. Per the germline V gene, CDR1 is GTSNPN and CDR2 is SVGIG (reference sequence). DNA for the CDR3: TGTGCCTGGAGTGTACAGGGACAGGGGAGCAATCAGCCCCAGCATTTT. Translated: CAWSVQGQGSNQPQHF.

The table lists this clone with a count of one. The chain couples TRBV25-1 to TRBJ2-5; unclear D gene. Trimming stripped 6 bases from V and 7 bases from J, with 21 bases between. The germline V gene encodes CDR1 MGHDK and CDR2 SYGVNS. The CDR3 has 15 residues. CDR3: CASSPRLRDFGTQYF. The CDR3 DNA is TGTGCCAGCAGCCCCAGATTAAGGGATTTTGGGACCCAGTACTTC.

V gene TRBV6-1 combines with J gene TRBJ2-3; TRBD2 agrees at 9 bases. This CDR3 spans 14 amino acids. The V and J ends lost 6 bases and 4 bases, in that order; junction bases with no gene match: 5. Germline CDR1 MNHNS, CDR2 SASEGT. This CDR3 reads CASRATSGPDTQYF. The DNA of the CDR3 is TGTGCCAGCAGGGCGACTAGCGGACCAGATACGCAGTATTTT.

V and J are TRBV28 and TRBJ2-3; D gene unclear. Trimming left V 7 bases short and J 5 bases short, with 10 bases between. This CDR3 contains 12 residues. Germline V gene sequence: CDR1 MDHEN, CDR2 SYDVKM. The CDR3 DNA reads TGTGCCAGCACCTCGCGCCGAGATACGCAGTATTTT. This sequence encodes CASTSRRDTQYF.

In the case of this clone: The sample holds other DNA sequences that translate to the same CDR3. The rearrangement uses TRBV18 and TRBJ2-5, with D unclear. V dropped 9 bases and J dropped 5 bases, with 10 bases sitting between them. The CDR3 extends over 11 amino acids. Germline loops: CDR1 KGHSH, CDR2 LQKENI. The CDR3 region has the DNA TGTGCCAGTTCTCCTGGGGAGACCCAGTACTTC. It encodes CASSPGETQYF.

The chain links TRBV7-3 to TRBJ1-1; a weak D match, TRBD1 (5 bases). Germline CDR1 and CDR2: SGHTA and FQGTGA. V was trimmed by 4 bases and J by 10 bases, leaving 16 bases between them. The CDR3 covers 13 residues. CDR3 sequence: CASSSNPEGRAFF. CDR3 sequence (DNA): TGTGCCAGCAGCTCAAACCCAGAGGGGCGAGCTTTCTTT.

This clone was detected only a few times. V and J are TRBV7-2 and TRBJ1-1; 8 nucleotides agree with TRBD1. CDR3 length: 12 amino acids. In germline, CDR1 is SGHTA, CDR2 FQGNSA. V was clipped by 5 bases and J by 10 bases; unmatched bases: 6. The CDR3 region is CASSVGRGRAFF. In DNA form, the CDR3 reads TGTGCCAGCAGCGTAGGCAGGGGGCGAGCTTTCTTT.

The chain couples TRBV7-2 to TRBJ1-2; D unresolved. V was shortened by 1 base and J by 4 bases, with 13 bases between the two germline ends. Germline V gene lookup returns CDR1 SGHTA and CDR2 FQGNSA. This CDR3 has 15 residues. The CDR3 bases are TGTGCCAGCAGCTTAGGGGCGCACAGTTCCTATGGCTACACCTTC. Encoded protein: CASSLGAHSSYGYTF. The whole variable domain, filled in from reference TRBV7-2 and TRBJ1-2, reads GAGVSQSPSNKVTEKGKDVELRCDPISGHTALYWYRQSLGQGLEFLIYFQGNSAPDKSGLPSDRFSAERTGGSVSTLTIQRTQQEDSAVYLCASSLGAHSSYGYTFGSGTRLTVV.

The rearrangement joins TRBV1 to TRBJ2-3; whether TRBD1, the table's D call, matches the DNA was not checked. TRBV1 is noted as a pseudogene. The CDR3 extends over 14 amino acids. CDR3 DNA: TGCACCAGCAGCCGGCAGGCCAGCACAGATACGCAGTATTTT. Its protein is CTSSRQASTDTQYF.

The V and J genes are TRBV6-5 and TRBJ2-5; TRBD1 aligns across 7 bases. Per the germline V gene, CDR1 is MNHEY and CDR2 is SVGAGI. Trimming at V came to 5 bases and at J to 1 base, leaving 7 bases not matched to a gene. This CDR3 has 15 residues. The CDR3 DNA is TGTGCCAGCAGTCCACGGACAGGCGGCCAAGAGACCCAGTACTTC. Residues: CASSPRTGGQETQYF.

The chain uses TRBV6-4 and TRBJ2-1, with 12 bases that match TRBD1. CDR3 size: 14 residues. The germline V gene encodes CDR1 MRHNA and CDR2 SNTAGT. The V gene end was trimmed by 4 bases and the J gene end by 9 bases; junction bases not matched to a gene: 4. The CDR3 is CASSVGTGGSEQFF. The DNA for the CDR3 is TGTGCCAGCAGTGTTGGGACAGGGGGCAGTGAGCAGTTCTTC.

V usage is TRBV6-7 and J usage is TRBJ2-5, with 7 bases identical to TRBD1. TRBV6-7 is recorded as an ORF, its role being uncertain. V shed 5 bases, J shed 3 bases, and the junction held 21 bases outside the gene matches. This CDR3 is 19 amino acids long. This CDR3 is CASSPPPAMTGPWEETQYF. CDR3 bases: TGTGCCAGCAGTCCACCCCCCGCCATGACAGGGCCCTGGGAAGAGACCCAGTACTTC.